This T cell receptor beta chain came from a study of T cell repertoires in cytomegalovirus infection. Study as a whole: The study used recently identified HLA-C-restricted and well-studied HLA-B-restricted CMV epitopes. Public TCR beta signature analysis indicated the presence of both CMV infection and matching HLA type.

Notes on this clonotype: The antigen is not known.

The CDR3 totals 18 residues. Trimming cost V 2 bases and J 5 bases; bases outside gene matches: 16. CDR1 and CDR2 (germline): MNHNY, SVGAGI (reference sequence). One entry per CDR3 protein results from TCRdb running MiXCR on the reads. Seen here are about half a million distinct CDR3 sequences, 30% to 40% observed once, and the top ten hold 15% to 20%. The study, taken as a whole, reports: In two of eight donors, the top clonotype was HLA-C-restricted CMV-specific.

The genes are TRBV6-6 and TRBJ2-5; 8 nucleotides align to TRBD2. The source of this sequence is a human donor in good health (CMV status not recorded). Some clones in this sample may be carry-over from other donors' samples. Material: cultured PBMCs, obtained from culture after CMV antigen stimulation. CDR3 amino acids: CASSYPPVERGFRETQYF. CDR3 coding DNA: TGTGCCAGCAGTTACCCCCCTGTCGAGCGGGGGTTCAGGGAGACCCAGTACTTC.